Shown below are 30 T cell receptor beta chains from a single sample sequenced in a study of shared clonotypes between healthy human individuals. Generated by immunoSEQ multiplex PCR, the TCRdb table keeps only in-frame clones and is missing some. The sample holds fewer than 550,000 clones, 60% to 80% seen once. The sample taken for sequencing was PBMCs. These TCRs come from a woman in her thirties or forties in good health. Some clones in this sample may be carry-over from other donors' samples.

The chain employs TRBV11-3 and TRBJ1-3; no firm D call. The germline V gene has CDR1 SGHNT and CDR2 YENEEA. The CDR3 totals 17 residues. V shed 4 bases and J shed 0 bases, with 16 bases lying between them. This CDR3 reads CASSCARTASSGNTIYF. The CDR3, as DNA: TGTGCCAGCAGCTGTGCCCGAACTGCAAGCTCTGGAAACACCATATATTTT. The whole variable domain, remainder taken from reference TRBV11-3 and TRBJ1-3, is EAGVVQSPRYKIIEKKQPVAFWCNPISGHNTLYWYLQNLGQGPELLIRYENEEAVDDSQLPKDRFSAERLKGVDSTLKIQPAELGDSAVYLCASSCARTASSGNTIYFGEGSWLTVV.

This rearrangement joins TRBV7-2 to TRBJ2-5; possibly TRBD1 for D (6 bases). The CDR3 covers 15 residues. Trimming took 5 bases from V and 4 from J, leaving 17 bases between them. Germline CDR1 reads SGHTA; CDR2 reads FQGNSA. CDR3 loop: CASSPPRTVRETQYF. DNA for the CDR3: TGTGCCAGCAGCCCCCCCCGGACAGTAAGAGAGACCCAGTACTTC.

V usage is TRBV9 and J usage is TRBJ2-5; the D is unclear. From germline, CDR1 is SGDLS and CDR2 YYNGEE. Between the trimmed V and J ends, which lost 0 bases and 4 bases, there was a span of 13 bases. This CDR3 has 15 amino acids. This CDR3 is CASSVGTSSPETQYF. The CDR3 DNA reads as TGTGCCAGCAGCGTAGGAACCAGTAGTCCAGAGACCCAGTACTTC.

Only a few counts were recorded for this clone. This CDR3 is also generated by other DNA sequences in the sample. The chain employs TRBV30 and TRBJ2-2; D remains unclear. Germline CDR1 reads GTSNPN; CDR2 reads SVGIG (reference sequence). This CDR3 has 14 residues. Trimming took 0 bases from V and 1 from J, leaving 6 bases between them. CDR3 protein: CAWSVRRNTGELFF. In DNA form, the CDR3 reads TGTGCCTGGAGTGTGAGGCGGAACACCGGGGAGCTGTTTTTT.

Many counts were recorded for this clone. The gene calls are TRBV7-2 and TRBJ2-5; D call uncertain. The length of the CDR3 is 17 residues. V was shortened by 2 bases and J by 2 bases, with 18 bases between the two germline ends. CDR1 SGHTA and CDR2 FQGNSA come from the germline V gene. The CDR3 coding sequence is TGTGCCAGCAGCTTAAACAATCCTCGTACCGCACAAGAGACCCAGTACTTC. Encoded protein: CASSLNNPRTAQETQYF.

The chain links TRBV6-6 to TRBJ2-1; 8 bases line up with TRBD2. The V and J ends lost 2 bases and 4 bases, in that order; junction bases with no gene match: 4. CDR1 and CDR2 from the germline V gene are MNHNY and SVGAGI (reference sequence). The CDR3 has 15 amino acids. The CDR3 coding sequence is TGTGCCAGCAGTTACACGGGACTAGATTACAATGAGCAGTTCTTC. Translated: CASSYTGLDYNEQFF.

A remark on this clone: The same CDR3 can be traced to other DNA sequences in this sample. The chain has TRBV18 and TRBJ2-5; D not resolved. The CDR3 consists of 14 residues. Trimming pared 3 bases from V and 2 bases from J, leaving 10 bases between. Germline CDR1 and CDR2: KGHSH and LQKENI. As DNA, the CDR3 is TGTGCCAGCTCACCCCGGCAGTCTCAAGAGACCCAGTACTTC. It codes for CASSPRQSQETQYF. The full variable domain, with the rest looked up from reference TRBV18 and TRBJ2-5, is NAGVMQNPRHLVRRRGQEARLRCSPMKGHSHVYWYRQLPEEGLKFMVYLQKENIIDESGMPKERFSAEFPKEGPSILRIQQVVRGDSAAYFCASSPRQSQETQYFGPGTRLLVL.

The chain recombines TRBV27 with TRBJ2-3; TRBD1 agrees at 11 bases. The CDR3 has 17 amino acids. V was pared by 5 bases and J by 2 bases, with 9 bases of the junction left unmatched. Germline V gene lookup returns CDR1 MNHEY and CDR2 SMNVEV (reference sequence). The CDR3 DNA sequence: TGTGCCAGCAGTACGCGGACAGGGGGCGCCCCCACAGATACGCAGTATTTT. Protein: CASSTRTGGAPTDTQYF.

This clone was seen more than once but under ten times. The chain employs TRBV5-1 and TRBJ1-2, with D unclear. This CDR3 comprises 14 residues. V was clipped by 3 bases and J by 2 bases, with 11 bases between them. Looked up from germline, CDR1 is SGHRS and CDR2 is YFSETQ. The DNA for the CDR3 is TGCGCCAGCAGCTACAGTGGGGTAAACTATGGCTACACCTTC. Translated, it gives CASSYSGVNYGYTF.

Regarding this clone: Given a much more abundant clone one base away, this may be a read error. V usage is TRBV30 and J usage is TRBJ1-1, with unresolved D. V was shortened by 5 bases and J by 1 base, with 8 bases between the two germline ends. This CDR3 region has 12 residues. Germline V lookup: CDR1 GTSNPN, CDR2 SVGIG (reference sequence). The chain's CDR3 is CAWVPGNTEAFF. The CDR3 coding sequence is TGTGCCTGGGTCCCGGGGAACACTGAAGCTTTCTTT. Filled out from reference TRBV30 and TRBJ1-1, the complete variable domain reads SQTIHQWPATLVQPVGSPLSLECTVEGTSNPNLYWYRQAAGRGLQLLFYSVGIGQISSEVPQNLSASRPQDRQFILSSKKLLLSDSGFYLCAWVPGNTEAFFGQGTRLTVV.

This sequence joins TRBV6-1 and TRBJ1-2, with 8 bases lining up with TRBD1. Looked up from germline, CDR1 is MNHNS and CDR2 is SASEGT. The CDR3 is made up of 13 amino acids. V lost 6 bases and J lost 8; bases outside the gene matches: 8. The CDR3 spells CASSFQGAYGYTF. CDR3 in DNA: TGTGCCAGCAGCTTCCAGGGGGCATACGGCTACACCTTC.

V gene TRBV7-8 combines with J gene TRBJ2-2, with D possibly TRBD2 on 5 matching bases. In germline, CDR1 is SGHVS, CDR2 FQNEAQ. V lost 5 bases and J lost 5, with 12 bases in between. CDR3 length equals 14 residues. The DNA for the CDR3 is TGTGCCAGCAGCAAGGACTTTTCTACCGGGGAGCTGTTTTTT. Protein product: CASSKDFSTGELFF. Based on the CDR3 plus reference TRBV7-8 and TRBJ2-2, the full variable domain is GAGVSQSPRYKVAKRGQDVALRCDPISGHVSLFWYQQALGQGPEFLTYFQNEAQLDKSGLPSDRFFAERPEGSVSTLKIQRTQQEDSAVYLCASSKDFSTGELFFGEGSRLTVL.

This clone was picked up a small number of times. This CDR3 is also generated by other DNA sequences in the sample. The chain combines TRBV7-9 with TRBJ1-1, with D perhaps matching TRBD1 (5 bases). The CDR3 loop spans 12 amino acids. Germline CDR1 reads SEHNR; CDR2 reads FQNEAQ (reference sequence). V gave up 4 bases and J gave up 5 bases, with 8 bases separating them. Written as DNA, the CDR3 is TGTGCCAGCAGCTGGGGGAGGACTGAAGCTTTCTTT. Protein sequence: CASSWGRTEAFF.

This clone was found once. V usage is TRBV4-2 and J usage is TRBJ2-2; TRBD1 agrees at 7 bases. CDR3 size: 15 residues. V trimming: 1 base; J trimming: 4 bases; junction bases outside the gene matches: 3. Germline V lookup: CDR1 LGHNA, CDR2 YNFKEQ. The CDR3: CASSQGGTVTGELFF. In DNA form, the CDR3 reads TGTGCCAGCAGCCAAGGGGGGACAGTCACCGGGGAGCTGTTTTTT.

This clone was picked up a small number of times. V usage is TRBV7-2 and J usage is TRBJ2-3; D gene ambiguous. V was shortened by 1 base and J by 5 bases, with 1 base between the two germline ends. CDR3 size: 11 residues. Germline loops: CDR1 SGHTA, CDR2 FQGNSA. CDR3 protein: CASSLVDTQYF. In DNA, the CDR3 is TGTGCCAGCAGCTTAGTAGATACGCAGTATTTT. The full variable domain, rest sourced from reference TRBV7-2 and TRBJ2-3, is GAGVSQSPSNKVTEKGKDVELRCDPISGHTALYWYRQSLGQGLEFLIYFQGNSAPDKSGLPSDRFSAERTGGSVSTLTIQRTQQEDSAVYLCASSLVDTQYFGPGTRLTVL.

The chain recombines TRBV12-5 with TRBJ1-5; TRBD1 might be the D (5 bases). V shed 7 bases and J shed 7 bases, with 11 bases lying between them. The CDR3 is made up of 12 amino acids. CDR1 is LGHNT and CDR2 is FRNRAP in the germline V gene. Written as DNA, the CDR3 is TGTGCTAGTGCCCTGGGGACGCAGCCCCAGCATTTT. Protein product: CASALGTQPQHF.

V usage is TRBV28 and J usage is TRBJ1-2; possible D gene TRBD1, 6 bases. CDR3 length: 14 residues. CDR1 and CDR2 from the germline V gene are MDHEN and SYDVKM. The V gene lost 3 bases and the J gene lost 7 bases, with 15 bases spanning the gap. The CDR3 protein is CASSLPGAAAGYTF. As DNA, the CDR3 is TGTGCCAGCAGTTTGCCGGGGGCCGCGGCTGGCTACACCTTC.

The chain carries TRBV7-7 and TRBJ1-1; D might be TRBD1 (5 bases). Trimming cost V 4 bases and J 1 base, with 19 bases left between them. This CDR3 is built from 17 residues. CDR1 and CDR2 (germline): SSHAT, FNYEAQ (reference sequence). CDR3 in DNA: TGTGCCAGCAGCTCTTTCCGGGGCCTCCCAAGGAACACTGAAGCTTTCTTT. Its translation: CASSSFRGLPRNTEAFF.

The V call is TRBV7-2, the J call TRBJ2-5; tentatively, D is TRBD1 or TRBD2 (5 bases each). Trimming shortened V by 3 bases and J by 2 bases, and 16 bases separated the two germline ends. The CDR3 is 16 amino acids. Per the germline V gene, CDR1 is SGHTA and CDR2 is FQGNSA. CDR3 in amino acids: CASSLNSGGAQETQYF. CDR3 nucleotides: TGTGCCAGCAGCTTGAATTCTGGGGGAGCGCAAGAGACCCAGTACTTC.

Regarding this clone: A read error may account for a junction end that differs from germline. The gene calls are TRBV19 and TRBJ1-4; D ambiguous. Germline CDR1 reads LNHDA; CDR2 reads SQIVND (reference sequence). The CDR3 has 14 amino acids. In DNA, the CDR3 is TGTGCCAGTAGTATCAGCACTACTAGTGAAAAGCTGTTTTTT. Translating gives CASSISTTSEKLFF.

Only one count was recorded for this clone. The chain is built from TRBV7-8 and TRBJ2-7; 8 nucleotides line up with TRBD2. V shed 8 bases and J 0 bases; nucleotides not matched to a gene: 3. The CDR3 is made up of 13 amino acids. The germline CDR1 and CDR2 sequences are SGHVS and FQNEAQ. DNA for the CDR3: TGTGCCAGCGGGCTAGCGGGCTCCTACGAGCAGTACTTC. This translates into CASGLAGSYEQYF.

CDR3 in DNA: TGTGCCTGGAGTTTCCACCTTAGCGTCACAGATACGCAGTATTTT. Its protein is CAWSFHLSVTDTQYF. This chain uses TRBV30 with TRBJ2-3; tentatively, D is TRBD2 (5 bases). The V end lost 2 bases, the J end lost 2 bases, and 14 bases lay between the germline ends. The length of the CDR3 is 15 residues. In germline, CDR1 is GTSNPN, CDR2 SVGIG (reference sequence).

The genes are TRBV7-3 and TRBJ2-6; 7 positions agree with TRBD1. V shed 5 bases, J shed 1 base, and the junction held 2 bases outside the gene matches. The CDR3 sequence is 15 residues long. Per the germline V gene, CDR1 is SGHTA and CDR2 is FQGTGA. The CDR3, as DNA: TGTGCCAGCAGCCTGGACAGGTCTGGGGCCAACGTCCTGACTTTC. Amino acids: CASSLDRSGANVLTF.

CDR3 DNA: TGTGCCTGGAAGGCTAACGGGAAGCGTAGCTCCTACAATGAGCAGTTCTTC. Protein: CAWKANGKRSSYNEQFF. The chain recombines TRBV30 with TRBJ2-1; D is possibly TRBD2 (5 bases). Trimming removed 4 bases from V and 0 bases from J, with 19 bases in between. The CDR3 is 17 residues long. Per germline, CDR1 GTSNPN and CDR2 SVGIG (reference sequence).

The chain uses TRBV5-1 and TRBJ2-2, with a tentative D call TRBD1 (5 bases). The CDR3 sequence is 13 residues long. Germline V lookup: CDR1 SGHRS, CDR2 YFSETQ. V shed 4 bases and J shed 7 bases, with 11 bases lying between them. CDR3 protein: CASSQTQVGELFF. Written as DNA, the CDR3 is TGCGCCAGCAGCCAGACACAGGTCGGGGAGCTGTTTTTT.

J is TRBJ2-5 and V is TRBV19; D might be TRBD1 (5 bases). Trimming removed 8 bases at V and 2 bases at J, with 12 bases between. CDR1 and CDR2 from the germline V gene are LNHDA and SQIVND (reference sequence). There are 13 residues in the CDR3. CDR3 loop: CASGTRQQETQYF. CDR3 bases: TGTGCCAGTGGCACCCGACAGCAAGAGACCCAGTACTTC.

V usage is TRBV6-6 and J usage is TRBJ2-1; D possibly corresponds to TRBD2 (5 bases). The CDR3 runs 14 residues. From germline, CDR1 is MNHNY and CDR2 SVGAGI (reference sequence). Trimming cost V 0 bases and J 7 bases, with 10 bases left between them. Written as DNA, the CDR3 is TGTGCCAGCAGTTACTCACAGCGGACGAATGAGCAGTTCTTC. This translates into CASSYSQRTNEQFF.

This chain connects TRBV5-4 to TRBJ1-3, with 7 bases lining up with TRBD1. CDR1 is SGHNT, CDR2 YYREEE, per germline (reference sequence). V dropped 3 bases and J dropped 3; count of bases not matched to a gene: 6. The CDR3 sequence is 15 residues long. The DNA for the CDR3 is TGTGCCAGCAGCTCCGGGACAGACGGTGGAAACACCATATATTTT. Its translation is CASSSGTDGGNTIYF. The full variable domain, completed using reference TRBV5-4 and TRBJ1-3, is ETGVTQSPTHLIKTRGQQVTLRCSSQSGHNTVSWYQQALGQGPQFIFQYYREEENGRGNFPPRFSGLQFPNYSSELNVNALELDDSALYLCASSSGTDGGNTIYFGEGSWLTVV.

The chain carries TRBV7-9 and TRBJ1-3; TRBD1 aligns across 9 bases. The V segment lost 4 bases and the J segment 8 bases; nucleotides outside the gene matches: 9. Germline values: CDR1 SEHNR, CDR2 FQNEAQ (reference sequence). The CDR3 consists of 15 residues. The CDR3 region has the DNA TGTGCCAGCAGCTCGTACCGGGACAGGGTGGACACCATATATTTT. This gives the protein CASSSYRDRVDTIYF.

The rearrangement links TRBV10-3 to TRBJ1-2; 8 bases are shared with TRBD1. This CDR3 has 15 residues. The trim removed 0 bases at V and 8 bases at J, leaving 8 bases unmatched. Per germline, CDR1 ENHRY and CDR2 SYGVKD. This CDR3 is CAISESTGGIRGYTF. CDR3 DNA: TGTGCCATCAGTGAGTCAACAGGGGGGATCAGAGGCTACACCTTC.